This note documents a single TCR beta chain sequence. The data derive from a study of blood T cell repertoires in COVID-19. Seattle researchers signed up patients amid active infection and tracked them longitudinally. Per germline, CDR1 MRHNA and CDR2 SNTAGT. The CDR3 runs to 15 residues. With V trimmed by 4 bases and J by 8 bases, 4 bases remained unmatched. Source study methods: By means of reference gene primer amplification, nucleated cell counts were estimated. Clones were sequenced by immunoSEQ multiplex PCR, and TCRdb holds only the in-frame ones, with some missing. That table gives V, J and clone size, and the DNA gave D and trimming. The table lists fewer than 350,000 clones, 90% of them singletons, with 6.5% to 8% in the top ten.

The sequenced sample was peripheral blood. The TCR was taken from a woman aged 30 to 39 with COVID-19, enrolled during active disease. The rearrangement links TRBV6-4 to TRBJ2-1; 14 bases are a match to TRBD2. CDR3 sequence: CASSGLAGGQHEQFF. CDR3 sequence (DNA): TGTGCCAGCAGTGGACTAGCGGGAGGGCAGCATGAGCAGTTCTTC.